This T cell receptor beta chain was captured by sequencing in a study of shared clonotypes between healthy human individuals. Germline CDR1 reads SGHNT; CDR2 reads YYREEE (reference sequence). The CDR3 covers 13 residues. Trimming cost V 0 bases and J 6 bases, with 9 bases left between them. Only in-frame clones appear in the TCRdb table, and some are missing; sequencing was by immunoSEQ multiplex PCR. The table includes some 2 million clones, over 85% detected once. Details on this clone: Its target is unknown.

Naive CD8 cells, CD45RO-negative and positively selected for CCR7, excluded terminally differentiated effector memory CD45RA+ cells. Study-wide findings and caveats: Sharing across four donors was highest in naive CD4 (approximately 5%) and lowest in memory CD8 (0.4%).

The sequence came from a man aged 18 to 35 in good health. Input material: naive CD8+ T cells sorted from blood. The V call is TRBV5-4, the J call TRBJ1-2; no clear D. Here the CDR3 reads CASSLVAGDGYTF. CDR3 in DNA: TGTGCCAGCAGCTTGGTAGCTGGGGATGGCTACACCTTC.